Listed here is a single T cell receptor beta chain. One junction end disagrees with the germline gene, perhaps due to a read error. Unsorted whole blood supplied the RNA, and germline DNA was extracted too. This specimen belongs to a study of tumor-infiltrating lymphocytes in primary liver carcinoma. This CDR3 spans 10 amino acids. Looked up from germline, CDR1 is MNHNS and CDR2 is SASEGT. A primer in the constant region served to generate TCR beta cDNA from 500 ng of total RNA. TCR beta libraries came from three nested multiplex PCR rounds using slightly modified ARM-PCR. A C-beta reverse primer and TRBV1-TRBV30 forward primers served in each of the first two PCR rounds, at ten to eleven cycles apiece. One entry per CDR3 protein, called by TCRdb with MiXCR from the multiplex PCR reads. The table records approximately 320,000 distinct CDR3 sequences, more than 55% of them present only once.

This clonotype was sampled from a woman in her twenties or thirties with primary liver carcinoma and hepatitis B virus infection. The chain employs TRBV6-1 and TRBJ1-1; no clear D gene. Material for sequencing was peripheral blood. CDR3 region: CAISSTETFF. DNA for the CDR3: TGTGCCATCTCCTCCACTGAAACTTTCTTT.